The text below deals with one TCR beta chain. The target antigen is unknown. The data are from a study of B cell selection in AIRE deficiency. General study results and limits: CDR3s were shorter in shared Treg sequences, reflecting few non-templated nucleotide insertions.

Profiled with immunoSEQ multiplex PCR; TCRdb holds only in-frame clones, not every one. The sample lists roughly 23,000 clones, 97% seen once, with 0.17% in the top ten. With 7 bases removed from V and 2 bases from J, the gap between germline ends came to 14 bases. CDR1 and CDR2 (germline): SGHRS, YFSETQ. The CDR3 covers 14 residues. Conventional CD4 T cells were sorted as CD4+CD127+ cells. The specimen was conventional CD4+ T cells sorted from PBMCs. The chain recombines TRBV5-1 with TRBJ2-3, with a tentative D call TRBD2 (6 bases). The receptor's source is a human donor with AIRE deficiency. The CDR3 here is CASVTGVDTDTQYF. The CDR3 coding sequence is TGCGCCAGCGTCACGGGGGTAGACACAGATACGCAGTATTTT.